This TCR beta chain was profiled in a study of cytomegalovirus exposure and HLA in healthy donors (dated by TCRdb to the late 2010s). The study in broad terms: An earlier analysis of some 550 of the donors reported 250 to 300 Gb of sequence data and about 100 million unique TCR beta sequences from roughly 180 million T cells. Among 300 to 450 genotyped donors of the cohort, an average of around 240,000 unique TCR beta nucleotide sequences were sequenced per donor, roughly 18% of them non-productive. In a later genetic analysis, genome-wide SNP genotypes for about three fifths of the roughly 670 donors were used, and that subset was treated as a discovery cohort. Both class I and class II loci were covered by HLA typing, at four-digit resolution. Alongside the repertoire data, information on donor age, sex, ethnicity and CMV serostatus was compiled. Using immunosequencing, the study profiled T cell repertoires from around 680 subjects and related those repertoires to cytomegalovirus serostatus. Along with the roughly 610-subject first cohort, a separate validation cohort of over 90 different subjects was used. The study combined high-throughput TCR immunosequencing, statistical association of individual TCRs with disease status, and machine learning to predict cytomegalovirus infection status. Typing coverage varied by locus: about 629-630 donors for A, B, C, DRB1 and DQB1; roughly 520 for DQA1; about 590 for DPA1; 450 to 480 for DPB1. Roughly 300 gigabases of sequencing data and roughly 80 million unique TCR sequences made up an early release that covered approximately 700 HLA-typed donors. Of the roughly 400 genotyped donors, 65% to 90% fell in the genetic ancestry cluster associated with self-reported Caucasian donors. The study aimed to test whether signatures of past pathogen exposure could be identified by cataloging public T cell receptors. All discovery cohort repertoires had been generated using a single sequencing platform. Because of strong linkage in the cohort, a handful of DR-DQ haplotypes were treated as single units for association and clustering. An earlier analysis of 587 of the donors used high-throughput TCR beta sequencing to judge whether each TCR beta V gene segment behaved as functional or pseudogenic. A later analysis re-analyzed previously published TCR beta repertoires from 650 to 800 donors and added high-resolution HLA genotyping to study TCR occurrence patterns. The later analysis used no new phenotypic data to find candidate immune exposures, relying instead on TCR beta sequences and their occurrence across donors.

Based on the germline V gene, the CDR1 and CDR2 sequences are WSHSY and SAAADI. V and J lose 0 bases and 6 bases, and a span of 6 bases separates them. The CDR3, from cysteine to phenylalanine, totals 12 residues. Solely the CDR3 DNA is kept, with 36 bases framed from the first base. General conclusions and limits of the study: According to a later analysis, TCR association rates differed among HLA loci, with DRB1 alleles showing the most associated TCRs and HLA-C alleles showing the fewest. The only immune exposure information available for the cohort was CMV serostatus. This cohort had only TCR beta chains sequenced, and the lack of alpha or paired-chain data limited which features could be detected. In a later analysis, HLA-associated TCR beta chains showed more clonal expansion and lower generation probabilities than non-associated chains that were equally common. Because the 87-base-pair reads could not distinguish some IMGT-functional V segments, including TRBV6-2 and TRBV6-3, those segments were excluded. In an earlier analysis of about 600 of the donors, most TCR beta V segments appeared in productive rearrangements about 87% or about 30% of the time, broadly matching IMGT annotations. Because counts were too low, 15 to 20 rarely observed V segments, including chromosome 9 orphons, were excluded from the earlier analysis of some 590 of the donors. Because some donors lacked HLA typing at each locus, the association tests relied only on the typed subset. Most CMV-associated TCR beta chains appeared to be HLA-restricted in a later analysis, and the HLA associations seemed to be driven largely by CMV exposure. Cytomegalovirus status was reported to be diagnosed by the classifier with high specificity and sensitivity in both the original and validation cohorts. An association between a missense DCLRE1C variant and V-gene and J-gene trimming of TCR beta chains was found in a later genetic analysis and replicated in an independent cohort. Most TCR sequences were seen in very few donors, while some public TCRs were found in many individuals. A further reported finding was that TCR beta sequences accurately predicted the HLA-A and HLA-B alleles for most subjects in the first cohort. The authors suggested that the approach could potentially be extended to other disease states and immunological phenotypes. Sequencing depth was assumed to be roughly uniform across donors in the presence/absence analyses, though that assumption may not hold. In a later genetic analysis, fewer N-insertions in productive TCRs were reported among donors in an Asian-associated ancestry cluster than the approximately 670-donor mean. Linkage disequilibrium might explain the correlated functional status among segregating V segments, but an unknown experimental factor could not be ruled out. The sequencing pipeline was judged likely to have produced a cluster of highly shared sequence variants as a technical artifact. In a later analysis, several top co-occurrence clusters were reported to appear linked to parvovirus B19, influenza, CMV and Epstein-Barr virus. Strong co-occurrence of HLA alleles, especially DR and DQ, made assigning TCR associations to individual alleles difficult. A total of roughly 160 TCR beta chains were listed by the study as associated with cytomegalovirus. Specific HLA alleles were associated with over 15,000 TCR beta sequences at a false discovery rate of 0.05 in a later analysis. In vitro tests confirmed that a few of the cytomegalovirus-associated TCR beta chains recognize cytomegalovirus antigens.

In regard to this clone: The clone's antigen remains unknown. Base qualities are not recorded, but no much larger clone differs from it by a single base.

Libraries were made using the immunoSEQ multiplex PCR assay. For the multiplex PCR, a mixture combining 60 forward primers for TCR Vbeta segments and 13 reverse primers for TCR Jbeta segments was used. The CDR3 region of rearranged TCR beta genes was amplified from genomic DNA by a multiplex PCR assay. The Illumina HiSeq System was used to sequence the amplified TCR beta libraries as 87-base-pair reads. The paper's data handling went like this. A later analysis tallied 75 million to 85 million unique TCR beta chains across the 600 to 700 repertoires, and approximately 12 million of those chains were shared by two or more donors. Raw reads were error-corrected and collapsed into unique sequences with a nearest-neighbor algorithm that merged closely related sequences to remove PCR and sequencing errors. V, D and J gene segments were assigned by aligning CDR3 sequences to IMGT reference sequences. For a sequence to be retained, a match of at least six nucleotides to both a V gene segment and a J gene segment was required. Rearrangements were called productive when the CDR3 lacked stop codons and stayed in frame with V and J; all others were non-productive. Following IMGT convention, CDR3 was defined as the stretch from the second conserved V-encoded cysteine to the conserved J-encoded phenylalanine. In an earlier analysis of 500 to 650 of the donors, sequences lacking an unambiguous match to a single V gene segment were excluded. In an earlier analysis of approximately 560 of the donors, a V segment was called functional when productive rearrangements were above 56.7%, and segregating when the standard deviation between donors exceeded 5%. A statistical classification framework was built to diagnose cytomegalovirus status from the catalog of TCR beta chain sequences. In a later analysis, V and J genes were assigned by comparing TCR nucleotide sequences against IMGT/GENE-DB human TR gene sequences. A later analysis assigned CDR3 sequences and most-parsimonious VDJ recombination scenarios with the TCRdist pipeline. In a later analysis, each TCR beta chain was defined by its CDR3 amino acid sequence together with its V-gene family, and reads without a unique V-gene family were excluded. As a way to deal with suspected cross-contamination and a sequencing artifact, a later analysis dropped over 550 nucleotide sequences that were highly shared and had low generation probability. In a later analysis, a clonal expansion index for each public chain was calculated from normalized within-repertoire ranks of inferred template counts. A later analysis computed generation probabilities with a VDJ recombination model fitted to out-of-frame rearrangements, and checked the results against IGoR. Hypergeometric tests were used in a later analysis to score TCR-TCR, TCR-HLA and TCR-CMV co-occurrence, with a repertoire-size bias correction applied to the TCR pairs. In a later analysis, false discovery rates were estimated by permuting HLA or CMV assignments 20 times. In a later analysis, co-occurring TCRs were grouped with DBSCAN, and TCRdist sequence similarity was added when clustering was performed within HLA-allele-positive subsets. Repertoires with fewer than 30,000 or more than 120,000 public chains, plus five repertoires with anomalous nucleotide sharing, were excluded from co-occurrence clustering. This immuneACCESS table, as held by TCRdb, lists in-frame sequences with V and J called but not all clones. Of the missing ones, under half trace to an unresolved V gene in checked studies; the others have no known cause. The V and J calls and clone size are taken from that table; D and trimming were inferred from the DNA. The sample records approximately 190,000 clones, 80% of which are singletons. The top ten clones comprise roughly 6.7% of the sample.

The cohort consisted of 666 healthy bone marrow donors. At the time of sampling, every cohort member was nominally healthy, though immune exposures that went unrecorded were likely present. The donor tested CMV seropositive, placing the donor among the roughly 300 seropositive members of the cohort. Every donor gave a peripheral blood sample, and the peripheral blood mononuclear cells from that sample were used for TCR beta sequencing. The Qiagen DNeasy Blood Extraction Kit was used to extract genomic DNA from the blood cell samples. The receptor was isolated from a man aged 40-55 years in good health and CMV-seropositive. The chain is made from TRBV10-2 and TRBJ2-7, and TRBD1 may be the D gene, going by 6 matching bases. Material for sequencing was PBMCs. The CDR3 here reads CASSESGAEQYF. The DNA sequence is as follows: TGCGCCAGCAGTGAGTCGGGGGCCGAGCAGTACTTC.